These 10 T cell receptor beta chains share one sample of origin, sequenced in a study of T cell responses to AZD1222 COVID-19 vaccine. The repertoire was sequenced with immunoSEQ multiplex PCR; TCRdb's copy has only in-frame clones and lacks some. The sample yields 100,000 to 150,000 clones, about 87% seen once. The specimen was peripheral blood, collected on day 0 of AZD1222 vaccination. The receptors shown here come from an adult in good health.

The gene calls are TRBV5-1 and TRBJ2-1, with D maybe TRBD2 (6 bases). Trimming shortened V by 4 bases and J by 0 bases, and 14 bases separated the two germline ends. This CDR3 is built from 16 residues. Germline V CDR1 and CDR2: SGHRS, YFSETQ. CDR3 bases: TGCGCCAGCAGCGAGCGCGGGGCTAGCTCCTACAATGAGCAGTTCTTC. It translates to CASSERGASSYNEQFF.

The chain recombines TRBV5-1 with TRBJ1-1; 7 nucleotides agree with TRBD1. Germline CDR1 is SGHRS and CDR2 is YFSETQ. Unmatched junction bases numbered 11, after V lost 4 bases and J lost 8 bases. The length of the CDR3 is 14 residues. The CDR3 protein is CASSLEGATGEAFF. In nucleotides, the CDR3 is TGCGCCAGCAGCCTTGAGGGGGCAACAGGGGAAGCTTTCTTT.

The chain employs TRBV5-1 and TRBJ2-3; D remains unclear. Germline V gene sequence: CDR1 SGHRS, CDR2 YFSETQ. The V end was cut by 0 bases, the J end by 5 bases, with 4 bases between. This CDR3 has 12 amino acids. This chain's CDR3 is CASSLVGDTQYF. The CDR3 coding sequence is TGCGCCAGCAGCTTGGTAGGAGATACGCAGTATTTT.

J is TRBJ2-2 and V is TRBV7-9; 9 bases fit TRBD2. Germline lookup yields CDR1 SEHNR and CDR2 FQNEAQ (reference sequence). V gave up 6 bases and J gave up 4 bases; unmatched junction bases: 12. The CDR3 consists of 17 residues. The CDR3 DNA reads as TGTGCCAGCAGTAGCCCGGGACTAGCTTTGGGCACCGGGGAGCTGTTTTTT. Protein: CASSSPGLALGTGELFF.

The chain combines TRBV7-8 with TRBJ1-2, with 10 bases that match TRBD1. Per the germline V gene, CDR1 is SGHVS and CDR2 is FQNEAQ. The CDR3 length is 15 residues. V gave up 5 bases and J gave up 4 bases; unmatched junction bases: 7. The CDR3 protein is CASSPRDRGGYGYTF. The CDR3 nucleotides read TGTGCCAGCAGCCCCCGGGACAGGGGAGGCTATGGCTACACCTTC.

The genes are TRBV6-4 and TRBJ1-1; tentative D call: TRBD1 (6 bases). V lost 6 bases, J lost 2 bases, and 10 bases lay in between. Germline CDR1 reads MRHNA; CDR2 reads SNTAGT. The CDR3 spans 13 residues. The CDR3 region is CASSVDRNTEAFF. CDR3 nucleotides: TGTGCCAGCAGCGTGGACAGAAACACTGAAGCTTTCTTT.

The V call is TRBV10-3, the J call TRBJ2-2; D possibly corresponds to TRBD1 (6 bases). The germline CDR1 and CDR2 sequences are ENHRY and SYGVKD. V lost 10 bases to trimming and J lost 1 base, with 16 bases between them. This CDR3 is 15 amino acids long. The CDR3 here is CATTRQELNTGELFF. CDR3 sequence (DNA): TGTGCCACGACGCGACAGGAGTTGAACACCGGGGAGCTGTTTTTT.

This clone occurred once. The chain is built from TRBV13 and TRBJ1-2; D unclear. Germline V lookup: CDR1 PRHDT, CDR2 FYEKMQ (reference sequence). V was trimmed by 0 bases and J by 8 bases, leaving 10 bases between them. This CDR3 contains 13 residues. CDR3: CASSLGGIEGYTF. As DNA, the CDR3 is TGTGCCAGCAGCTTAGGGGGGATTGAAGGCTACACCTTC.

This chain joins TRBV28 and TRBJ2-2, with a weak D call TRBD2 (6 bases). The CDR3 length is 18 residues. V shed 6 bases and J shed 6 bases, with 26 bases lying between them. Germline lookup yields CDR1 MDHEN and CDR2 SYDVKM. The CDR3 DNA follows: TGTGCCAGCAGAGTTATCCTCCTGGGTGGGAGGCTGTCCGGGGAGCTGTTTTTT. This encodes CASRVILLGGRLSGELFF.

CDR3: CASSFSPGAYEQYF. The CDR3 bases are TGTGCCAGCAGTTTCTCCCCCGGTGCCTACGAGCAGTACTTC. The gene calls are TRBV6-6 and TRBJ2-7; D remains unclear. This CDR3 is built from 14 residues. The germline V gene encodes CDR1 MNHNY and CDR2 SVGAGI (reference sequence). V lost 4 bases and J lost 2, with 12 bases in between.